The clone carrying this TCR beta chain was observed at least ten times. The antigen remains undetermined. The data are from a study of T cell repertoires in cytomegalovirus infection. Whole-study context: Public signatures in TCR beta pointed to CMV infection and matching HLA type.

General study points: There were carriers of CMV plus the relevant HLA, and cumulative public TCR beta family frequency identified them. HLA-C-restricted TCR beta clonotypes specific for CMV led the ex vivo response.

The CDR3 has 14 residues. V was cut by 0 bases and J by 7 bases, with 16 bases left in between. Germline CDR1 SQVTM, CDR2 ANQGSEA. One entry per CDR3 protein, called by TCRdb with MiXCR from the reads. The sample has hundreds of thousands of distinct CDR3 sequences; roughly 12% are singletons. Sequencing was performed on PBMCs. This TCR was sampled from a human donor in good health (CMV status not recorded). Some clones in this sample may be carry-over from other donors' samples. The gene calls are TRBV29-1 and TRBJ2-7; D might be TRBD2 (6 bases). The DNA of the CDR3 is TGCAGCGTTGAAGATCCCCTAGGGAGGAGGGAGCAGTACTTC. Translation gives CSVEDPLGRREQYF.